The 19 T cell receptor beta chains reported below all come from one sample, sequenced in a study of PD-L1 blockade in urothelial cancer. Sequencing was performed with immunoSEQ multiplex PCR; in TCRdb, only in-frame clones are kept and a portion is missing. The table records about 91,000 clones, approximately 90% of them present only once. Sequenced material: PBMCs, taken around atezolizumab (anti-PD-L1) treatment. The source of these receptors is a man between 60 and 70 years old with urothelial cancer.

J is TRBJ2-7 and V is TRBV29-1; TRBD1 matches at 9 bases. This CDR3 region has 12 residues. Trimming cost V 7 bases and J 2 bases; bases outside gene matches: 3. Germline CDR1 SQVTM, CDR2 ANQGSEA. CDR3: CSAGQGTYEQYF. The DNA for the CDR3 is TGCAGCGCCGGACAGGGGACCTACGAGCAGTACTTC.

V gene TRBV5-4 combines with J gene TRBJ2-1; 13 bases are shared with TRBD2. V lost 4 bases and J lost 7; bases outside the gene matches: 5. The CDR3 consists of 15 residues. Germline values: CDR1 SGHNT, CDR2 YYREEE (reference sequence). Here the CDR3 DNA reads TGTGCCAGCAGCCCGGGGACTAGCGGGGATAATGAGCAGTTCTTC. It yields the protein CASSPGTSGDNEQFF. Using reference TRBV5-4 and TRBJ2-1 for the parts outside the CDR3, the full variable domain is ETGVTQSPTHLIKTRGQQVTLRCSSQSGHNTVSWYQQALGQGPQFIFQYYREEENGRGNFPPRFSGLQFPNYSSELNVNALELDDSALYLCASSPGTSGDNEQFFGPGTRLTVL.

The rearrangement links TRBV7-9 to TRBJ1-3, with 8 bases identical to TRBD1. J was trimmed by 3 bases and V by 5 bases; bases with no gene match: 6. CDR1 is SEHNR, CDR2 FQNEAQ, per germline (reference sequence). The CDR3 consists of 15 residues. The CDR3 DNA sequence: TGTGCCAGCAGCCTCACAGGGGGTGGTGGAAACACCATATATTTT. Protein sequence: CASSLTGGGGNTIYF. The full variable domain, rest sourced from reference TRBV7-9 and TRBJ1-3, is DTGVSQNPRHKITKRGQNVTFRCDPISEHNRLYWYRQTLGQGPEFLTYFQNEAQLEKSRLLSDRFSAERPKGSFSTLEIQRTEQGDSAMYLCASSLTGGGGNTIYFGEGSWLTVV.

The chain has TRBV5-1 and TRBJ2-7; no clear D gene. The CDR3 totals 12 residues. The germline V gene has CDR1 SGHRS and CDR2 YFSETQ. The V end lost 4 bases, the J end lost 2 bases, and 7 bases lay between the germline ends. The CDR3 DNA sequence: TGCGCCAGCAGCCGAGGAACCTACGAGCAGTACTTC. It encodes CASSRGTYEQYF.

The chain uses TRBV5-1 and TRBJ2-7; TRBD2 is a possible D gene (7 bases). Germline-derived CDR1 and CDR2 are SGHRS and YFSETQ. CDR3 length equals 14 residues. V dropped 0 bases and J dropped 6 bases, with 13 bases sitting between them. CDR3 DNA: TGCGCCAGCAGCTTGGTGGCGGGGGCGAGCGAGCAGTACTTC. Protein: CASSLVAGASEQYF.

Only one count was recorded for this clone. The chain's CDR3 is CASSVEPGQPGGYTF. The DNA of the CDR3 is TGTGCCAGCAGCGTAGAGCCGGGACAGCCGGGAGGCTACACCTTC. The chain combines TRBV9 with TRBJ1-2; 7 nucleotides match TRBD1. Looked up from germline, CDR1 is SGDLS and CDR2 is YYNGEE. CDR3 size: 15 residues. Trimming cost V 0 bases and J 8 bases; bases outside gene matches: 10.

This chain joins TRBV18 and TRBJ1-1, with 8 bases identical to TRBD1. The germline gives CDR1 KGHSH, CDR2 LQKENI. The junction had 4 bases not matched to a gene; V was cut back by 3 bases and J by 1 base. The CDR3 is 15 amino acids. CDR3 DNA sequence: TGTGCCAGCTCACCGCAGGGGGCGCGGAACACTGAAGCTTTCTTT. Amino acid sequence: CASSPQGARNTEAFF.

This clone has just one count. This chain joins TRBV28 and TRBJ1-5; no definite D call. Trimming removed 1 base at V and 1 base at J, with 8 bases between. Germline V gene sequence: CDR1 MDHEN, CDR2 SYDVKM. This CDR3 contains 15 residues. The CDR3 is CASSLLLRSNQPQHF. The CDR3 DNA follows: TGTGCCAGCAGTTTATTATTGCGGAGCAATCAGCCCCAGCATTTT.

The rearrangement links TRBV5-4 to TRBJ2-2; TRBD1 agrees at 9 bases. Trimming took 2 bases from V and 5 from J; bases not matched to a gene: 7. The CDR3 covers 16 residues. The germline V gene has CDR1 SGHNT and CDR2 YYREEE (reference sequence). CDR3 sequence reads: CASSLAGTGPTGELFF. CDR3 DNA: TGTGCCAGCAGCTTAGCCGGGACAGGGCCGACCGGGGAGCTGTTTTTT.

This chain links TRBV4-3 with TRBJ2-7; possibly TRBD1 for D (6 bases). Germline-derived CDR1 and CDR2 are LGHNA and YSLEER. This CDR3 is 16 amino acids long. V was clipped by 0 bases and J by 6 bases, with 18 bases between them. The CDR3 region is CASSQDDWDKRGEQYF. CDR3 bases: TGCGCCAGCAGCCAAGATGATTGGGACAAACGCGGCGAGCAGTACTTC.

The gene calls are TRBV9 and TRBJ2-2; TRBD2 matches 12 bases. CDR1 SGDLS and CDR2 YYNGEE come from the germline V gene. The junction had 1 base not matched to a gene; V was cut back by 3 bases and J by 1 base. The CDR3 consists of 16 residues. The CDR3 loop is CASSGGLAGNTGELFF. The CDR3 region has the DNA TGTGCCAGCAGCGGGGGACTAGCGGGGAACACCGGGGAGCTGTTTTTT.

This clone appeared a single time. The rearrangement links TRBV28 to TRBJ1-2, with TRBD1 matching 8 bases. The CDR3 is 15 residues long. V was pared by 6 bases and J by 4 bases, with 10 bases of the junction left unmatched. Germline V gives CDR1 MDHEN, CDR2 SYDVKM. The CDR3 here is CASRPNGGQGYGYTF. CDR3 bases: TGTGCCAGCAGACCCAACGGTGGACAGGGCTATGGCTACACCTTC.

The V gene is TRBV2, the J gene TRBJ2-7; D call uncertain. In germline, CDR1 is SNHLY, CDR2 FYNNEI. Trimming removed 6 bases at V and 6 bases at J, with 18 bases between. The CDR3 contains 14 residues. The CDR3 nucleotides are TGTGCCAGCAGCCACCCGACTCCGCCCCTCGAGCAGTACTTC. Protein: CASSHPTPPLEQYF.

The chain links TRBV11-3 to TRBJ2-2, with TRBD2 matching 7 bases. CDR1 is SGHNT, CDR2 YENEEA, per germline. Unmatched junction bases numbered 3, after V lost 5 bases and J lost 3 bases. The CDR3 has 14 amino acids. CDR3 region: CASSRGVDTGELFF. The CDR3 nucleotides read TGTGCCAGCAGCCGGGGGGTGGACACCGGGGAGCTGTTTTTT.

The rearrangement uses TRBV5-1 and TRBJ2-3; D perhaps matches TRBD2 (7 bases). CDR1 is SGHRS and CDR2 is YFSETQ in the germline V gene. V lost 4 bases, J lost 6 bases, and 12 bases lay in between. The CDR3 has 13 residues. In DNA form, the CDR3 reads TGCGCCAGCAGCCGGGGGGCGGGCGATACGCAGTATTTT. Its translation is CASSRGAGDTQYF.

This rearrangement joins TRBV6-5 to TRBJ2-5; 9 bases line up with TRBD1. V shed 6 bases, J shed 2 bases, and the junction held 4 bases outside the gene matches. CDR1 and CDR2 from the germline V gene are MNHEY and SVGAGI. The CDR3 consists of 14 residues. The CDR3: CASSQDRGQETQYF. For the CDR3, the DNA is TGTGCCAGCAGCCAGGACAGGGGACAAGAGACCCAGTACTTC.

The chain recombines TRBV2 with TRBJ2-7; TRBD2 matches 8 bases. From germline, CDR1 is SNHLY and CDR2 FYNNEI. The CDR3 is made up of 14 amino acids. V shed 7 bases, J shed 5 bases, and the junction held 10 bases outside the gene matches. The CDR3, as DNA: TGTGCCAGCAACTTAGCGGGGTTGAGACACGAGCAGTACTTC. Its translation is CASNLAGLRHEQYF. Filled out from reference TRBV2 and TRBJ2-7, the complete variable domain reads EPEVTQTPSHQVTQMGQEVILRCVPISNHLYFYWYRQILGQKVEFLVSFYNNEISEKSEIFDDQFSVERPDGSNFTLKIRSTKLEDSAMYFCASNLAGLRHEQYFGPGTRLTVT.

This sequence joins TRBV29-1 and TRBJ2-5, with TRBD2 identical over 7 bases. This CDR3 spans 14 amino acids. Germline trimming cut 5 bases from V and 1 base from J; bases unmatched to any gene: 7. Germline assignment: CDR1 SQVTM and CDR2 ANQGSEA. CDR3 nucleotides: TGCAGCGTTTTTGGCGGGAGCCTCCAAGAGACCCAGTACTTC. Amino acid sequence: CSVFGGSLQETQYF.

J is TRBJ2-1 and V is TRBV5-1, with 9 bases that match TRBD1. The CDR3 length is 13 residues. Germline loops: CDR1 SGHRS, CDR2 YFSETQ. J gave up 7 bases and V 4 bases, and 3 bases lay outside the gene matches. DNA for the CDR3: TGCGCCAGCAGCCGGGACAGGGAAAATGAGCAGTTCTTC. Translating gives CASSRDRENEQFF.